Shown below are 16 T cell receptor beta chains from a single sample sequenced in a study of human T cells and chemical hapten exposure. The time point here: patch test 1, 2 weeks after DPC sensitization. Described treatment: therapeutic diphenylcyclopropenone sensitization with weekly scalp DPC. MiXCR, run by TCRdb on the RACE reads, gives a single entry per CDR3 protein. Here the sample spans around 69,000 distinct CDR3 sequences, about 9.1% being singletons. Here the sequenced sample was whole blood, taken in connection with sensitization to the hapten diphenylcyclopropenone (DPC). Receptor source: a woman in her forties with alopecia areata. Some clones in this sample may be carry-over from other donors' samples.

A note on this clonotype: In this CDR3 the conserved last residue, phenylalanine or tryptophan, is missing, so a read error is likely. This chain connects TRBV7-2 to TRBJ1-3; unclear D gene. Trimming pared 5 bases from V and 0 bases from J, leaving 11 bases between. Germline V lookup: CDR1 SGHTA, CDR2 FQGNSA. The CDR3 loop spans 15 amino acids. Here the CDR3 DNA reads TGTGCCAGCAGCCTAGTGTTGGGCTCTGGAAACACCATATATTAT. It yields the protein CASSLVLGSGNTIYY.

Many counts were recorded for this clonotype. The chain joins TRBV11-2 to TRBJ2-6; D remains unclear. The CDR3 is made up of 15 amino acids. The germline V gene has CDR1 SGHAT and CDR2 FQNNGV. V lost 4 bases and J lost 0, with 7 bases in between. As DNA, the CDR3 is TGTGCCAGCAGCTCGGGTTACTCTGGGGCCAACGTCCTGACTTTC. It encodes CASSSGYSGANVLTF.

This clonotype was picked up a small number of times. This rearrangement joins TRBV2 to TRBJ2-2; D not certain. Germline loops: CDR1 SNHLY, CDR2 FYNNEI. This CDR3 region has 13 residues. Deletions cut 4 bases from V and 1 base from J, with 4 bases between. The chain's CDR3 is CASSVQNTGELFF. The CDR3 DNA follows: TGTGCCAGCAGTGTTCAGAACACCGGGGAGCTGTTTTTT.

Only a few counts were recorded for this clonotype. The chain couples TRBV2 to TRBJ2-7, with a possible D match to TRBD1 (6 bases). V lost 7 bases to trimming and J lost 2 bases, with 21 bases between them. CDR1 is SNHLY, CDR2 FYNNEI, per germline. The CDR3 spans 16 residues. Here the CDR3 DNA reads TGTGCCAGCACTGGTGGGGGCAGATACTACACCTACGAGCAGTACTTC. Amino acid sequence: CASTGGGRYYTYEQYF. Based on the CDR3 plus reference TRBV2 and TRBJ2-7, the full variable domain is EPEVTQTPSHQVTQMGQEVILRCVPISNHLYFYWYRQILGQKVEFLVSFYNNEISEKSEIFDDQFSVERPDGSNFTLKIRSTKLEDSAMYFCASTGGGRYYTYEQYFGPGTRLTVT.

This clonotype has ten or more counts. V is TRBV12-3 or TRBV12-4 and J is TRBJ2-7, with D tentatively TRBD1 or TRBD2 (6 bases each). V shed 10 bases and J shed 0 bases, with 16 bases lying between them. This CDR3 has 14 residues. The CDR3 sequence is CATSGGGSSYEQYF. The CDR3 region has the DNA TGTGCCACCTCTGGAGGGGGGAGCTCCTACGAGCAGTACTTC.

Concerning this clonotype itself: Because the CDR3's place on the DNA is in doubt, the DNA is left out and the CDR3 is given as listed by TCRdb. The genes are TRBV6-2 or TRBV6-3 and TRBJ2-2; the tabulated D call, TRBD1, remains unverified against the DNA. With termini counted, the CDR3 has 15 amino acids. Germline-derived CDR1 and CDR2 are MNHEY and SVGEGT. The CDR3 reads CASSLVGGPPGSCFF.

In the case of this clonotype: This may be a read error: a much more frequent sequence differs by one nucleotide. The rearrangement uses TRBV27 and TRBJ2-4; TRBD2 matches at 10 bases. Germline loops: CDR1 MNHEY, CDR2 SMNVEV (reference sequence). The CDR3 runs to 14 residues. CDR3 amino acids: CPSSGGVAKNIQYF. The CDR3 DNA sequence: TGTCCCAGCAGCGGGGGGGTAGCCAAAAACATTCAGTACTTC.

This clonotype was recorded many times. The chain uses TRBV20-1 and TRBJ2-7; tentatively, D is TRBD1 (6 bases). Germline V lookup: CDR1 DFQATT, CDR2 SNEGSKA (reference sequence). The CDR3 runs to 12 residues. With 4 bases removed from V and 3 bases from J, the gap between germline ends came to 10 bases. For the CDR3, the DNA is TGCAGTGCTACCGGGGACATCTACGAGCAGTACTTC. Its translation is CSATGDIYEQYF.

This clonotype was found many times. The rearrangement links TRBV29-1 to TRBJ1-2; D is undetermined. CDR3 length: 12 amino acids. Trimming left V 4 bases short and J 2 bases short, with 8 bases between. Germline values: CDR1 SQVTM, CDR2 ANQGSEA. The DNA for the CDR3 is TGCAGCGTTGCAGACGGGAACTATGGCTACACCTTC. The encoded protein is CSVADGNYGYTF.

The genes are TRBV11-2 and TRBJ1-5; D unclear. This CDR3 is 13 amino acids long. Trimming pared 0 bases from V and 6 bases from J, leaving 6 bases between. CDR1 is SGHAT, CDR2 FQNNGV, per germline. The CDR3: CASSLDSGQPQHF. In nucleotides, the CDR3 is TGTGCCAGCAGCTTAGACTCGGGTCAGCCCCAGCATTTT.

This clonotype was seen a handful of times. The rearrangement links TRBV4-1 to TRBJ2-6, with D uncertain. There are 15 residues in the CDR3. The ends were cut back, 0 bases at V and 0 bases at J, with 3 bases in the middle. The germline V gene encodes CDR1 MGHRA and CDR2 YSYEKL. The CDR3 nucleotides read TGCGCCAGCAGCCAAGAACTCTCTGGGGCCAACGTCCTGACTTTC. As protein: CASSQELSGANVLTF.

At least ten counts were recorded for this clonotype. In nucleotides, the CDR3 is TGTGCCAGCAGCTTGATGGGACAACGGACAGATACGCAGTATTTT. It translates to CASSLMGQRTDTQYF. The chain carries TRBV7-2 and TRBJ2-3; perhaps TRBD1 as D (6 bases). V lost 3 bases, J lost 3 bases, and 13 bases lay in between. Germline V gives CDR1 SGHTA, CDR2 FQGNSA. The CDR3 runs 15 residues.

This clonotype was seen repeatedly, ten times or more. The rearrangement joins TRBV6-6 to TRBJ2-7; D is perhaps TRBD1 or TRBD2 (5 bases each). CDR1 is MNHNY, CDR2 SVGAGI, per germline (reference sequence). V shed 0 bases and J shed 2 bases, with 14 bases lying between them. The CDR3 covers 16 residues. The CDR3 reads CASSYSRVKGTYEQYF. The CDR3 DNA sequence: TGTGCCAGCAGTTACTCGAGGGTAAAGGGGACCTACGAGCAGTACTTC.

This clonotype was observed many times. The V gene is TRBV30, the J gene TRBJ2-3; D perhaps matches TRBD1 (5 bases). The ends were cut back, 2 bases at V and 0 bases at J, with 12 bases in the middle. This CDR3 contains 15 residues. In germline, CDR1 is GTSNPN, CDR2 SVGIG (reference sequence). CDR3 loop: CAWSWGRASTDTQYF. CDR3 nucleotides: TGTGCCTGGAGTTGGGGCAGGGCTAGCACAGATACGCAGTATTTT. Combining the CDR3 with reference TRBV30 and TRBJ2-3 gives the whole variable domain SQTIHQWPATLVQPVGSPLSLECTVEGTSNPNLYWYRQAAGRGLQLLFYSVGIGQISSEVPQNLSASRPQDRQFILSSKKLLLSDSGFYLCAWSWGRASTDTQYFGPGTRLTVL.

The chain has TRBV19 and TRBJ2-7, with TRBD1 identical over 10 bases. CDR3 size: 14 residues. V was clipped by 8 bases and J by 3 bases; unmatched bases: 7. Germline V gene lookup returns CDR1 LNHDA and CDR2 SQIVND (reference sequence). The CDR3: CASRSGTGVYEQYF. The CDR3 region has the DNA TGTGCCAGTCGCTCGGGGACAGGGGTCTACGAGCAGTACTTC.

This clonotype was observed at least ten times. The V and J genes are TRBV27 and TRBJ2-7; D is uncertain. V shed 6 bases and J shed 0 bases, with 9 bases lying between them. Germline values: CDR1 MNHEY, CDR2 SMNVEV (reference sequence). This CDR3 region has 13 residues. In DNA, the CDR3 is TGTGCCAGCAGGTTCTCGGGCTCCTACGAGCAGTACTTC. It is translated as CASRFSGSYEQYF.